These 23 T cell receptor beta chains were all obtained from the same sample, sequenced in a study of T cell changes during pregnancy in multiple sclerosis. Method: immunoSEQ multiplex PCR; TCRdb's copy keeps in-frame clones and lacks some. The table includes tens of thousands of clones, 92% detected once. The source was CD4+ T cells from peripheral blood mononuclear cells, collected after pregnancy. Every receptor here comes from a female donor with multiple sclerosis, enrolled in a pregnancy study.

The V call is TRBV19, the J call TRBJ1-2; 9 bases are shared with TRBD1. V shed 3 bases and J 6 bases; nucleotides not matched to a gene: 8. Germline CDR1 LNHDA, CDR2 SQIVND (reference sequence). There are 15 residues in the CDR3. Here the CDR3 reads CASSIRQGGVDGYTF. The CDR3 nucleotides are TGTGCCAGTAGTATTCGACAGGGGGGAGTTGATGGCTACACCTTC.

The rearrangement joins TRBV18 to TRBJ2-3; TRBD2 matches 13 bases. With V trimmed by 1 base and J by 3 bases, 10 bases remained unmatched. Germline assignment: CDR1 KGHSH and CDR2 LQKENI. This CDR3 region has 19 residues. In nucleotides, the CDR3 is TGTGCCAGCTCACCACTTCCGACTAGCGGGGGGCCTGGGACAGATACGCAGTATTTT. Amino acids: CASSPLPTSGGPGTDTQYF.

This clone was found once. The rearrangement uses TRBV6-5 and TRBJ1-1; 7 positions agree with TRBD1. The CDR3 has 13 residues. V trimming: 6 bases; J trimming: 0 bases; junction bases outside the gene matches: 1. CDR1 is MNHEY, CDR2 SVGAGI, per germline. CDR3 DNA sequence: TGTGCCAGCAGACAGGGGTTGAACACTGAAGCTTTCTTT. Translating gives CASRQGLNTEAFF.

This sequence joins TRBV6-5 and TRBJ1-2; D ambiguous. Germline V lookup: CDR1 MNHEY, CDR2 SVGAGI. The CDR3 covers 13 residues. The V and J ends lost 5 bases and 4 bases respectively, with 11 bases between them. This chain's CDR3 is CASSKTETYGYTF. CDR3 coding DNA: TGTGCCAGCAGTAAAACAGAGACCTATGGCTACACCTTC.

In nucleotides, the CDR3 is TGTGCTAGTGGTTTTCAAAAGCGGGCAGGTTATGGCTACACCTTC. Translation: CASGFQKRAGYGYTF. The chain couples TRBV12-5 to TRBJ1-2; D uncertain. From germline, CDR1 is LGHNT and CDR2 FRNRAP. The CDR3 is 15 amino acids. Between the trimmed V and J ends, which lost 3 bases and 5 bases, there was a span of 16 bases. Together with reference TRBV12-5 and TRBJ1-2, the CDR3 gives the full variable domain: DARVTQTPRHKVTEMGQEVTMRCQPILGHNTVFWYRQTMMQGLELLAYFRNRAPLDDSGMPKDRFSAEMPDATLATLKIQPSEPRDSAVYFCASGFQKRAGYGYTFGSGTRLTVV.

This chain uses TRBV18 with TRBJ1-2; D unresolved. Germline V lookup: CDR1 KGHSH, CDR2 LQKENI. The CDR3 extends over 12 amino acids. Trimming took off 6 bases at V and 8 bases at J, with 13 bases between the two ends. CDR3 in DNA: TGTGCCAGCTCTGATATTCCGAGGGGCTACACCTTC. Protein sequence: CASSDIPRGYTF.

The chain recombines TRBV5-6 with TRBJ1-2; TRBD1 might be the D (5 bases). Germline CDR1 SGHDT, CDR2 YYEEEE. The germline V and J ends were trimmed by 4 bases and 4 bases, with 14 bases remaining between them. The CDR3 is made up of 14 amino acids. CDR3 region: CASSPLGGVYGYTF. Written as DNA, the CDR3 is TGTGCCAGCAGCCCTCTGGGGGGGGTCTATGGCTACACCTTC.

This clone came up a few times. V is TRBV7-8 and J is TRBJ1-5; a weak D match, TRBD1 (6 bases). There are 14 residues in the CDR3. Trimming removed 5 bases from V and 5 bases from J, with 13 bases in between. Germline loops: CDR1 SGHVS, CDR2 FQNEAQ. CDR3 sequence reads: CASSPRGGDQPQHF. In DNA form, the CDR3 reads TGTGCCAGCAGCCCCAGGGGAGGGGATCAGCCCCAGCATTTT. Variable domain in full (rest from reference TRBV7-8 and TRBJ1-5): GAGVSQSPRYKVAKRGQDVALRCDPISGHVSLFWYQQALGQGPEFLTYFQNEAQLDKSGLPSDRFFAERPEGSVSTLKIQRTQQEDSAVYLCASSPRGGDQPQHFGDGTRLSIL.

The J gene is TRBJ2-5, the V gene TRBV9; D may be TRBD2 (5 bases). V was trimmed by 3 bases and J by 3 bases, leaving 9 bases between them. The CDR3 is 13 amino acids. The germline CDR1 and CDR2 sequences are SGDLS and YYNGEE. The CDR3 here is CASSEGVKETQYF. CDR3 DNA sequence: TGTGCCAGCAGCGAGGGAGTGAAAGAGACCCAGTACTTC.

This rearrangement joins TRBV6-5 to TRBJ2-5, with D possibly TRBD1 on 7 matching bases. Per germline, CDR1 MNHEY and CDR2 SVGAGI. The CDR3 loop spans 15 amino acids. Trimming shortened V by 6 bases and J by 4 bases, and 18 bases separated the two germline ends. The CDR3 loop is CASRTNRGGGETQYF. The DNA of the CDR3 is TGTGCCAGCAGAACAAACAGGGGAGGAGGAGAGACCCAGTACTTC.

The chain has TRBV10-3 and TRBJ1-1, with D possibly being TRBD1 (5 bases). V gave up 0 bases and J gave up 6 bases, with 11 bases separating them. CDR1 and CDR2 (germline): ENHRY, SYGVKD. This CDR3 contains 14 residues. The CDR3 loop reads CAISESRVEAEAFF. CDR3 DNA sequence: TGTGCCATCAGTGAGTCCAGGGTTGAGGCTGAAGCTTTCTTT.

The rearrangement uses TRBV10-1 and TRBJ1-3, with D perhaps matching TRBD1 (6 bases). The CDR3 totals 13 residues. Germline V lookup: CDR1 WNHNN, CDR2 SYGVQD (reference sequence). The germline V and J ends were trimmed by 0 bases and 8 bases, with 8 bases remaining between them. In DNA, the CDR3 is TGCGCCAGCAGTGAGTCGCAGGGGTACACCATATATTTT. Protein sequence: CASSESQGYTIYF.

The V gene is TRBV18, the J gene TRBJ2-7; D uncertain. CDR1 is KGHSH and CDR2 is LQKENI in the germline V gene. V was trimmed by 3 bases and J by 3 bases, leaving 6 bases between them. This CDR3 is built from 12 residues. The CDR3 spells CASSPYNYEQYF. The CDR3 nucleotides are TGTGCCAGCTCACCCTATAACTACGAGCAGTACTTC.

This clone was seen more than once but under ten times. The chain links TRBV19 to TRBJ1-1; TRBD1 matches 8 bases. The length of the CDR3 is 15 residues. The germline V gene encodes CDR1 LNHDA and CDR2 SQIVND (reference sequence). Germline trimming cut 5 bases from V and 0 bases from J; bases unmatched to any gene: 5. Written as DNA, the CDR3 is TGTGCCAGTAGTCGCTGGGACAGGCTGAACACTGAAGCTTTCTTT. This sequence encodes CASSRWDRLNTEAFF.

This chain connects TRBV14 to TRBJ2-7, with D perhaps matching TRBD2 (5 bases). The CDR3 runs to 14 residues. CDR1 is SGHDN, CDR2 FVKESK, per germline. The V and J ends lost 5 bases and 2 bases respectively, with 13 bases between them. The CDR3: CASSSRTGPYEQYF. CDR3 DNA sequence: TGTGCCAGCAGCTCCCGGACTGGCCCCTACGAGCAGTACTTC.

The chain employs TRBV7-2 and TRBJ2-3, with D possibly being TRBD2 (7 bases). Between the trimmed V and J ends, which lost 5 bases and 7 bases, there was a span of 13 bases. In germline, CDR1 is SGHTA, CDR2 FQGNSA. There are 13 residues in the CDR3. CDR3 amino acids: CASSPEGGNTQYF. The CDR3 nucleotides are TGTGCCAGCAGCCCCGAGGGGGGGAATACGCAGTATTTT.

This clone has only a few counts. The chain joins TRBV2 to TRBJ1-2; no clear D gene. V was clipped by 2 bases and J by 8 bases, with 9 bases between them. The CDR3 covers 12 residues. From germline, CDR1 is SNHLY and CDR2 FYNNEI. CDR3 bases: TGTGCCAGCAGTGAAAGAGGGCCCGGCTACACCTTC. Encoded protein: CASSERGPGYTF.

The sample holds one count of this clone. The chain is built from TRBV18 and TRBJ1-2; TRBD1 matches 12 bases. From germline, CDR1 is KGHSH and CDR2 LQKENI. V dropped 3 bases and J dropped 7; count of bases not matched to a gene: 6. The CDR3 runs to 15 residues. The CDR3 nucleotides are TGTGCCAGCTCACCGGCGGGACAGGGGGCGCTTGGCTACACCTTC. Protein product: CASSPAGQGALGYTF.

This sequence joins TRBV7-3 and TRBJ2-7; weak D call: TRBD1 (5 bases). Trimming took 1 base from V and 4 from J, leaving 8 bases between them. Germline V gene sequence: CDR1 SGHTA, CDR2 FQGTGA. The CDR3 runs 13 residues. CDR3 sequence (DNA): TGTGCCAGCAGCTTAAGGGGCGGTTACGAGCAGTACTTC. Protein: CASSLRGGYEQYF.

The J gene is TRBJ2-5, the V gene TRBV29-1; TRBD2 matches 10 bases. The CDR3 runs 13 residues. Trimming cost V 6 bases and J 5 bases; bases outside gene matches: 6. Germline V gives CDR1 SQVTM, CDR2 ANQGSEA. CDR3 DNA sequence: TGCAGCGTCGTAACTAGCGGGGTCGAGACCCAGTACTTC. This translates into CSVVTSGVETQYF.

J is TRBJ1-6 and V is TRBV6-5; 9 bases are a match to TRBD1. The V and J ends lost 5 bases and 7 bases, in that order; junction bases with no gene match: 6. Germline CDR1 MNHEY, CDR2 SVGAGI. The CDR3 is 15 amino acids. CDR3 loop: CASSRRQGVNSPLHF. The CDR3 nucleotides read TGTGCCAGCAGTAGAAGACAGGGGGTAAATTCACCCCTCCACTTT.

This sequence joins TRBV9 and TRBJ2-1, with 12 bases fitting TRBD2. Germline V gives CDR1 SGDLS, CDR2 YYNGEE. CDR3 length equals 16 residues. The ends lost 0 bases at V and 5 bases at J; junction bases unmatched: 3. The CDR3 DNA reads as TGTGCCAGCAGCGTAGGGCTAGCGGGGGGGGACAATGAGCAGTTCTTC. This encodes CASSVGLAGGDNEQFF.

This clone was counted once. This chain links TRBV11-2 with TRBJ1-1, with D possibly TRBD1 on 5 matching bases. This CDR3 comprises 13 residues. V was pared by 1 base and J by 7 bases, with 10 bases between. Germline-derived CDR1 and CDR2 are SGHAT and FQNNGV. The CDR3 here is CASSLGVTGEAFF. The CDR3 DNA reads TGTGCCAGCAGCTTAGGTGTAACAGGTGAAGCTTTCTTT.